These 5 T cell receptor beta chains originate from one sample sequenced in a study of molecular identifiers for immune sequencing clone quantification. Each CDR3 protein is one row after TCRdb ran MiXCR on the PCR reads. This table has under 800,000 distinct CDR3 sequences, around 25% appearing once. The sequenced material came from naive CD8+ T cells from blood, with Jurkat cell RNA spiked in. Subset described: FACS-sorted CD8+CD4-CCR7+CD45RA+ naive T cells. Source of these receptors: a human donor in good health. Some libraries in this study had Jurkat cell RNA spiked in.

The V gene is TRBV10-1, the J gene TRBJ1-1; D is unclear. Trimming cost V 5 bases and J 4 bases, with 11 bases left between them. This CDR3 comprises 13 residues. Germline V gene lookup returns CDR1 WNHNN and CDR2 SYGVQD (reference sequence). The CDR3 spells CASSSGMGTEAFF. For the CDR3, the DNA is TGCGCCAGCAGTAGCGGGATGGGCACTGAAGCTTTCTTT.

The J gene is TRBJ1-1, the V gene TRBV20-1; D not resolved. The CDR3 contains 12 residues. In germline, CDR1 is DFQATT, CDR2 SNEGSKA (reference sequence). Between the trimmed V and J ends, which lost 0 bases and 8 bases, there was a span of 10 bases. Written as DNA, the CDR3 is TGCAGTGCTAGAGATTTCGGCAGAGAAGCTTTCTTT. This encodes CSARDFGREAFF.

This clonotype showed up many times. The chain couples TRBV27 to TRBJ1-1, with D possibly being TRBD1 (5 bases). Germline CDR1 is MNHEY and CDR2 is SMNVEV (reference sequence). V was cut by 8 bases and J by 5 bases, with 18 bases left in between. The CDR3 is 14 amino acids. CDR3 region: CASSLAGRGTEAFF. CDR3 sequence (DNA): TGTGCCAGCTCCCTGGCGGGGCGGGGAACTGAAGCTTTCTTT.

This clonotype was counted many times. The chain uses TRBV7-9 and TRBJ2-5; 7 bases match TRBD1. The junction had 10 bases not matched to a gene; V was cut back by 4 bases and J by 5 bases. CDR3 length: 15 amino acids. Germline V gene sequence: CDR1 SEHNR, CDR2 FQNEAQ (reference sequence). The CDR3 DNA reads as TGTGCCAGCAGCTCCGACAGGGACCCACCCGAGACCCAGTACTTC. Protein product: CASSSDRDPPETQYF.

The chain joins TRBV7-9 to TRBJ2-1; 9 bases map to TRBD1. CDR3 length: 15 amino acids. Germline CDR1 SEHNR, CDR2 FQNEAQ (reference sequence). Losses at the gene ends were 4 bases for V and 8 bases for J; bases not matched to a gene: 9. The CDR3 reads CASSSTGTGNHEQFF. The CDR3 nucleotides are TGTGCCAGCAGCTCCACCGGGACAGGGAACCATGAGCAGTTCTTC.